This T cell receptor beta chain was identified during a study of blood T cells in healthy people across ages. A sample-barcoded 5' primer and a J-beta primer mix were used in a second PCR of roughly 7 to 11 cycles. Each CDR3 protein gets one entry after TCRdb re-called the 5' RACE reads with MiXCR. The sample carries 2 million or so distinct CDR3 sequences, roughly 49% recorded once. Germline V lookup: CDR1 MDHEN, CDR2 SYDVKM. CDR3 length equals 17 residues. V was trimmed by 4 bases and J by 1 base, leaving 19 bases between them. This sequence was found in a woman aged 40 to 49 in good health. The sequencing sample was made of blood. This sequence joins TRBV28 and TRBJ1-1; D unclear. The CDR3 DNA is TGTGCCAGCAGTTCCTCCTGGGAAGGAGCTCCGAACACTGAAGCTTTCTTT. This sequence encodes CASSSSWEGAPNTEAFF.